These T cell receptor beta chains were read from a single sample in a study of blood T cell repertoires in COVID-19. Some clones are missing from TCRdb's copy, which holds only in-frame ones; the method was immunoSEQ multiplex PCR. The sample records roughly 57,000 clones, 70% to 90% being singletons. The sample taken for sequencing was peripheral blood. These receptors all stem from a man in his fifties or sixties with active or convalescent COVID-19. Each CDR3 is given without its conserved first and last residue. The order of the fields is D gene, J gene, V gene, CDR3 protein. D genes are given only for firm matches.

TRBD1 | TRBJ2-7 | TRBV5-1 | ASSWSGGAYEQY
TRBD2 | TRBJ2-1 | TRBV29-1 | SARTSGSVGEQF
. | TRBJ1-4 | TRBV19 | ASSIPRITNDEKLF
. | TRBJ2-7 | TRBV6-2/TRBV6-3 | ASSKTRTRGGHEQY
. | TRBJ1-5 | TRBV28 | ASSFGTMAQPQH
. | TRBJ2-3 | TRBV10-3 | AIKTASTDTQY
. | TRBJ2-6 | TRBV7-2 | ASSLVLPGSTGANVLT
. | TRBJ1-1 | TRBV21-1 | ASSLRTGENTEAF
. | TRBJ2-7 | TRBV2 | ASQDRPNSYEQY
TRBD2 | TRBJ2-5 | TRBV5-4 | ASSPGLAEAQETQY
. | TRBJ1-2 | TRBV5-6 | ASSVGQTNYGYT
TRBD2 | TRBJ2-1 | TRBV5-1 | ASSLGLAAGNEQF
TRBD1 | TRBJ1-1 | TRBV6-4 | ASNRDRLFLPDTLEAF
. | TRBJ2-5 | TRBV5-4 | ASSLVGAGTQY
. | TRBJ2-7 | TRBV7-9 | ASSSRDEQY
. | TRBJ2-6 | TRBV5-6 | ASSLGPGDSGANVLT
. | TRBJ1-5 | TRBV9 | ASSVGGQQNQPQH
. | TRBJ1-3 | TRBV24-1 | ATTLEGSGNTIY
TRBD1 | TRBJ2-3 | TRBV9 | ASSATQGWTDTQY
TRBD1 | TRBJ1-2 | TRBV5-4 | ASSSNRGRGYT
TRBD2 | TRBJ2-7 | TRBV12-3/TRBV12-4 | ASSLAGDYEQY
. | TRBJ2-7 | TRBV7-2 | ASSLAWGDAYEQY
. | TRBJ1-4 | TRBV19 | ASSIVGGLNEKLF
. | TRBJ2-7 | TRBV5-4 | ASSNPETRSREQY
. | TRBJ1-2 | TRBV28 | ASRTSRANYGYT
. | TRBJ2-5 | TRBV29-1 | SVVQGPVAQY
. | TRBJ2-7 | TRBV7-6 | ASSSHRAGEQY
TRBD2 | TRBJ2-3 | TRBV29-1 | SVKPGTRDTQY
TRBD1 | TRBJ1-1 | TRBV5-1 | ASSQGGAGGRTEAF
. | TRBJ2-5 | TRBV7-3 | ASSFPGETQY
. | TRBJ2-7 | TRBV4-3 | ASSQELNSAYEQY
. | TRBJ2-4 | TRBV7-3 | ASSLQGKNIQY
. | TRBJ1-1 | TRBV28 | ASSAFRSYEAF
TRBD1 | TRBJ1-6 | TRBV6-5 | ASSYSRQGDSPLH
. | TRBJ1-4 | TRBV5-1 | ASSLVDRDNEKLF
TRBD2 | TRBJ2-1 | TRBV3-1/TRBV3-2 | ASSPSGGRGNEQF
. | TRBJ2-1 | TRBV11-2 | ASSLADSFYNEQF
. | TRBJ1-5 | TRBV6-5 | ASSSTGNQPQH
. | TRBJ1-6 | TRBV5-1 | ASSRFPEGGSYNSPLH
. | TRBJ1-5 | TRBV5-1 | ASSSDWDQPQH
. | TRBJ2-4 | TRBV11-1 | ASSWTDNKNIQY
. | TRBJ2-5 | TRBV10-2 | ASSEWAGAGEETQY
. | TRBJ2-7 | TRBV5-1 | ASSLERGGYEQY
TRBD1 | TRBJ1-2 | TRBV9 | ASTHTGQGWGYT
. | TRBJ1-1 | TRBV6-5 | ASSYFDSATEAF
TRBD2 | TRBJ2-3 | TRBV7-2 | ASSETSGGADTQY
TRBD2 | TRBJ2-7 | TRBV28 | ASSPGGGTPTKQY
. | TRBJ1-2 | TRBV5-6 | ASSFAQANYGYT
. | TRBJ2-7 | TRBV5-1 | ASVSTAGGNVEQY
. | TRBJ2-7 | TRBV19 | ASSRRNTGNGYEQY
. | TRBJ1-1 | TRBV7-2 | ASSRPGGRVNTEAF
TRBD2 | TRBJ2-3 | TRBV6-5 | ASSRSSGGALTQY
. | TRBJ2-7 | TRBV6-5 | ASRPRQSSYEQY